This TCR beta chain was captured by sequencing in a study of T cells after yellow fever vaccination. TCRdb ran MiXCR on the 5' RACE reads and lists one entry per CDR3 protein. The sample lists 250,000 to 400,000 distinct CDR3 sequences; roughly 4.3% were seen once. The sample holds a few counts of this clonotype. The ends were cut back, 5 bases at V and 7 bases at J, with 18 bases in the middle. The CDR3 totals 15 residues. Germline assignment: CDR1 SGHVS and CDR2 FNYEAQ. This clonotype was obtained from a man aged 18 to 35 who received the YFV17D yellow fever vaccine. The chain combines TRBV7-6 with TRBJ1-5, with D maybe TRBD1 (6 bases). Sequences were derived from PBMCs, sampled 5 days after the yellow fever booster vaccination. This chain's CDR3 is CASSPVRGGSQPQHF. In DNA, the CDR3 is TGTGCCAGCAGCCCCGTCAGGGGTGGGAGCCAGCCCCAGCATTTT.